This T cell receptor (beta chain) was identified in a study of CD8+ T cells in alopecia areata. cDNA prepared by RNA extraction and subsequent reverse transcription served as the template for sequencing. Some clones are missing from TCRdb's copy, which holds only in-frame ones; the method was immunoSEQ multiplex PCR. The sample records 200,000 or so clones, 56% being singletons. The V gene lost 2 bases and the J gene lost 0 bases, with 11 bases spanning the gap. There are 15 residues in the CDR3. The germline gives CDR1 SGHRS, CDR2 YFSETQ. Using a FACSAria, the CD4+ and CD8+ T cells were sorted from the PBMCs.

The sequenced sample consisted of CD8+ T cells sorted from blood. This sequence was found in a human donor in good health. The chain recombines TRBV5-1 with TRBJ2-5; D may be TRBD2 (6 bases). The CDR3 coding sequence is TGCGCCAGCAGCTTCAACGGGGGATACCAAGAGACCCAGTACTTC. Amino acids: CASSFNGGYQETQYF.